This T cell receptor (beta chain) derives from a study of blood T cell repertoires in COVID-19. For the study at large: Italy, Spain and the United States were the sources of the convalescent and acute COVID-19 samples. Sample material is recorded as cDNA or gDNA derived from T cells, B-cell-depleted T cells, or PBMCs.

In germline, CDR1 is MGHRA, CDR2 YSYEKL. Trimming stripped 0 bases from V and 0 bases from J, with 5 bases between. This CDR3 has 14 residues. In the original processing: Estimation of nucleated cell counts relied on the amplification of reference gene primers. Assay used: immunoSEQ multiplex PCR; TCRdb lists only in-frame clones, some missing. The V and J calls and clone size come from that table; D and trimming were worked out from the DNA. The sample holds 95,000 to 100,000 clones, around 87% seen once. Input material: peripheral blood. The sequence came from a woman in her twenties or thirties with acute or convalescent COVID-19. The chain couples TRBV4-1 to TRBJ1-1; D is unresolved. CDR3 in DNA: TGCGCCAGCAGCCAAGACCAGATGAACACTGAAGCTTTCTTT. It specifies CASSQDQMNTEAFF.